This TCR beta chain derives from a study of vaccination effects on CD4 cells after COVID-19. Study-level findings and limits: Substantial clonal contraction characterized both infection- and vaccine-induced clones late after vaccination.

The data were produced by immunoSEQ multiplex PCR, yet TCRdb's version contains in-frame clones alone and is incomplete. Of just under 65,000 clones detected, approximately 71% appear once; the ten largest clones hold 3% to 4%. For this clone: The antigen remains undetermined.

The J segment lost 8 bases and the V segment lost 3 bases, leaving 9 bases of the junction unmatched. The CDR3 is 15 residues long. Germline CDR1 KGHSH, CDR2 LQKENI. Expansion of antigen-specific CD4+ T cells with viral peptide pools was carried out by the ViraFEST assay before sequencing. Culturing for more than 9 days preceded CD4+ T cell isolation. In the vaccine recipients, nucleocapsid antibodies were negative and there was no prior SARS-CoV-2 infection. Each culture had half its medium swapped for IL-2 medium on days 3 and 7. The specimen comprised CD4+ T cells from PBMCs cultured with HCoV-OC43 spike peptides, sampled before COVID-19 vaccination. Subset denoted: HCoV-OC43 spike overlapping peptide pool stimulation. The source is a human donor who received a COVID-19 vaccine. The chain couples TRBV18 to TRBJ1-2; 10 nucleotides align to TRBD1. The CDR3 DNA reads as TGTGCCAGCTCACCCGAGACAGGGGGCGTCTTCGGCTACACCTTC. It yields the protein CASSPETGGVFGYTF.